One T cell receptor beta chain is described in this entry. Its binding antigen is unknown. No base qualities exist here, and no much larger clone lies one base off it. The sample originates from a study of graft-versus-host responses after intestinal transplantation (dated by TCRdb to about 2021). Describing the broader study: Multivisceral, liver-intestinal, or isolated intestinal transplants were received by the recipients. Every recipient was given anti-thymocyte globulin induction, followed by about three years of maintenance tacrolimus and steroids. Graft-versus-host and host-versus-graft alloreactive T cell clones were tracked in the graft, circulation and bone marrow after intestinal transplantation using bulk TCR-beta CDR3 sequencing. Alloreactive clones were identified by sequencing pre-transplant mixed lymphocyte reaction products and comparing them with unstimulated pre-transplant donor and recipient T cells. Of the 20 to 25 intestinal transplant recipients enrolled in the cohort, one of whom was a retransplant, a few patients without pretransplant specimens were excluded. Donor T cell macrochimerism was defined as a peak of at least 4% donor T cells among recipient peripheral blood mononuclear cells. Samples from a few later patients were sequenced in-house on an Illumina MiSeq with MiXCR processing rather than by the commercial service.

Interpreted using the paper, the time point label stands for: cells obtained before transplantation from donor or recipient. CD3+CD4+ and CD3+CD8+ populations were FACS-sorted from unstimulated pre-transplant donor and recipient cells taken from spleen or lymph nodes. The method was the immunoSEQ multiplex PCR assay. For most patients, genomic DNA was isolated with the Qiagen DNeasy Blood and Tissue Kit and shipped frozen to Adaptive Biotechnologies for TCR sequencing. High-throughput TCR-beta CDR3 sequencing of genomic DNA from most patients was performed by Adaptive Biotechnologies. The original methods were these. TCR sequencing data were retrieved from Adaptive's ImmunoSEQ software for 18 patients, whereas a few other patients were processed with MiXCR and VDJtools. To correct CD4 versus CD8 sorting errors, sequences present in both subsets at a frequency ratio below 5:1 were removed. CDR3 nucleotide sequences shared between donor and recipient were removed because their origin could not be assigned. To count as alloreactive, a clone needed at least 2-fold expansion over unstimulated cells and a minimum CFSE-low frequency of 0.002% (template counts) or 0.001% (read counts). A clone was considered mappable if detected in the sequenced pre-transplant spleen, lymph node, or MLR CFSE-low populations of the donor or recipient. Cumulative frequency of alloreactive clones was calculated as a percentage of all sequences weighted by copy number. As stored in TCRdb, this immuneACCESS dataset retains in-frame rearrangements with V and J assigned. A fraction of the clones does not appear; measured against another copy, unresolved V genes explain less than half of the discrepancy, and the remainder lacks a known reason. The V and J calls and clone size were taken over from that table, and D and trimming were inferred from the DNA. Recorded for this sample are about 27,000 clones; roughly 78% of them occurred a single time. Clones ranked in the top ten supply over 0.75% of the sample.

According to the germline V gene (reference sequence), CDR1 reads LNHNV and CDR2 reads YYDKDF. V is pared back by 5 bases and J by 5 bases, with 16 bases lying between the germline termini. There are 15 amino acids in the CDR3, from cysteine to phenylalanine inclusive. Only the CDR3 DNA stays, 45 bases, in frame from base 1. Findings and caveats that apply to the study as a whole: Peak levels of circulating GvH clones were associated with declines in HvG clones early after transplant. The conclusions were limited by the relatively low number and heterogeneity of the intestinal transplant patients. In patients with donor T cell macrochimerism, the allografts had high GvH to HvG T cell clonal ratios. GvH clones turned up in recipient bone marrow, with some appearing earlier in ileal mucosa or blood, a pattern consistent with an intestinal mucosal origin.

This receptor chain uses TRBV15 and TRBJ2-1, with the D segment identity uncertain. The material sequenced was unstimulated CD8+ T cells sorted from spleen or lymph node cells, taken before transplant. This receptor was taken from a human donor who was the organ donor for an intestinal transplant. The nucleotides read TGTGCCACCAGCCCCCGACGTGGCCCCAACAATGAGCAGTTCTTC. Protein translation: CATSPRRGPNNEQFF.